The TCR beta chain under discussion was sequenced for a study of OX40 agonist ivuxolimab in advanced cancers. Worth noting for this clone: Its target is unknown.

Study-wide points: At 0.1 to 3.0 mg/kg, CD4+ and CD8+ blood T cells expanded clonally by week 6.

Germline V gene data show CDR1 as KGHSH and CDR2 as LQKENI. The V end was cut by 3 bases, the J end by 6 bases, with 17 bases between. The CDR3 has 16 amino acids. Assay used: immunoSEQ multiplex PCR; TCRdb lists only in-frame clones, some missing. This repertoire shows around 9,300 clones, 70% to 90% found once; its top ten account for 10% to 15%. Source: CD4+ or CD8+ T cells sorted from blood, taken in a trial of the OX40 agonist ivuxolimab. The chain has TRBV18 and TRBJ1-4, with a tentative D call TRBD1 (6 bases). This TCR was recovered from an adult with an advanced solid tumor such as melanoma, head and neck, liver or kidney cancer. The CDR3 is CASSPMRGNTHEKLFF. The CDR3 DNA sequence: TGTGCCAGCTCACCCATGAGGGGGAATACTCATGAAAAACTGTTTTTT. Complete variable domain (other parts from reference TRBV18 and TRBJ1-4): NAGVMQNPRHLVRRRGQEARLRCSPMKGHSHVYWYRQLPEEGLKFMVYLQKENIIDESGMPKERFSAEFPKEGPSILRIQQVVRGDSAAYFCASSPMRGNTHEKLFFGSGTQLSVL.